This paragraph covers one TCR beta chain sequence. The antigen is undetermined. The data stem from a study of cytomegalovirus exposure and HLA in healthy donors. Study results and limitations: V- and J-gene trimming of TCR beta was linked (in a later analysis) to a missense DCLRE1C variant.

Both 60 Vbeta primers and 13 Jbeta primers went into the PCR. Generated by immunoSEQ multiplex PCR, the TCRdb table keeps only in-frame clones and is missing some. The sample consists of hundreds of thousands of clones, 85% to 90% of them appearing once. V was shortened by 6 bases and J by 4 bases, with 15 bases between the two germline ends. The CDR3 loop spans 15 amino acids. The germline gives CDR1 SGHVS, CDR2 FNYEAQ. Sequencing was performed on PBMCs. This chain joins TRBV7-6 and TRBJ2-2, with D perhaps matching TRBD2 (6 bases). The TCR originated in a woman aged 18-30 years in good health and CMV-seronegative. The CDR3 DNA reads TGTGCCAGCAGGACCTTTGGCGGGACCACCGGGGAGCTGTTTTTT. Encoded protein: CASRTFGGTTGELFF.